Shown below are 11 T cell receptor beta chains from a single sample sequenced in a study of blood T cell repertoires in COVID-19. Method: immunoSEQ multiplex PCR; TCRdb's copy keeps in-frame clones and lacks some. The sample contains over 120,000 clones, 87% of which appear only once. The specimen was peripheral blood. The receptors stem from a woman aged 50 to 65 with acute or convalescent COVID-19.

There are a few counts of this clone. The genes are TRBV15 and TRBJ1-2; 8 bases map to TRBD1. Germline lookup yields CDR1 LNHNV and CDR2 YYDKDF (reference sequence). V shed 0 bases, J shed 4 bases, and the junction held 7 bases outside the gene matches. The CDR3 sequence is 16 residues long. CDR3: CATSRDGRGQVYGYTF. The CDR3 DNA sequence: TGTGCCACCAGCAGAGATGGGCGGGGACAGGTCTATGGCTACACCTTC. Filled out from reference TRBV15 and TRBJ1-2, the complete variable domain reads DAMVIQNPRYQVTQFGKPVTLSCSQTLNHNVMYWYQQKSSQAPKLLFHYYDKDFNNEADTPDNFQSRRPNTSFCFLDIRSPGLGDTAMYLCATSRDGRGQVYGYTFGSGTRLTVV.

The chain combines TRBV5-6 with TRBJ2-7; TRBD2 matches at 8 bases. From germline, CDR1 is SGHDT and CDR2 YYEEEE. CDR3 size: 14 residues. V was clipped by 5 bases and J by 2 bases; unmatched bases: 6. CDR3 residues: CASRKAGAAYEQYF. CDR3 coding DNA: TGTGCCAGCAGGAAAGCGGGGGCCGCCTACGAGCAGTACTTC.

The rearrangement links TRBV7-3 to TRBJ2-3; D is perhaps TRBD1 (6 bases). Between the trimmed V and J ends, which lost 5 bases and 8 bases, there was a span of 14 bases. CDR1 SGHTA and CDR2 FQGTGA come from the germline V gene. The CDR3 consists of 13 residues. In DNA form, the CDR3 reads TGTGCCAGCAGCCCCCAGGGGACCGGTACGCAGTATTTT. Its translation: CASSPQGTGTQYF.

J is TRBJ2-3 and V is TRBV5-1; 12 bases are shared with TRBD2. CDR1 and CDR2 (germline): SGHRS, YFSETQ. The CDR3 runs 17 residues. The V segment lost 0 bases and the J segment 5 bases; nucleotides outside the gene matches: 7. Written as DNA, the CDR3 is TGCGCCAGCAGCTTGGAAGTCTCTAGCGGGGGGGTAGATACGCAGTATTTT. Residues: CASSLEVSSGGVDTQYF.

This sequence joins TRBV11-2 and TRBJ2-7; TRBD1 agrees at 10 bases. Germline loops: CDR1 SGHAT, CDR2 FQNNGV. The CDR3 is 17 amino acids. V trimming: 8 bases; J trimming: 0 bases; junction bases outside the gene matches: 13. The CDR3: CASGTWSRTGGSYEQYF. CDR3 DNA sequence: TGTGCCAGCGGAACTTGGTCTCGGACAGGGGGCTCCTACGAGCAGTACTTC.

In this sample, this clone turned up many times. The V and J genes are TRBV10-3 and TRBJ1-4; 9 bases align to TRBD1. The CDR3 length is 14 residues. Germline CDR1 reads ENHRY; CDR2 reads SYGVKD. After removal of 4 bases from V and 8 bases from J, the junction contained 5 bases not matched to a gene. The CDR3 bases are TGTGCCATCAGTGGGGGACAGGGAAAAGAAAAACTGTTTTTT. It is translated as CAISGGQGKEKLFF.

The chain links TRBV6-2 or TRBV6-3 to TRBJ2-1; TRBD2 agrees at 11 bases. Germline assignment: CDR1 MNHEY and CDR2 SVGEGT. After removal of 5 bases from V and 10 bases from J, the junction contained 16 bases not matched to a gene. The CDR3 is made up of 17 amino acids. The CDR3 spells CASSGMGLAVPQTEQFF. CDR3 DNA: TGTGCCAGCAGTGGGATGGGACTAGCGGTCCCGCAAACCGAGCAGTTCTTC.

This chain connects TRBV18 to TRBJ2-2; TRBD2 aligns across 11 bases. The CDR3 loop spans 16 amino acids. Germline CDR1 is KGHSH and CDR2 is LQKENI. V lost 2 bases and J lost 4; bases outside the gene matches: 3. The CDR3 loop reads CASSPGTSGVTGELFF. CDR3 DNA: TGTGCCAGCTCACCAGGGACTAGCGGTGTCACCGGGGAGCTGTTTTTT.

CDR3 nucleotides: TGTGCCAGCAGCCAAGGAACGGACAGGGGGCGCTTAAATCGAGGGTATGGCTACACCTTC. The encoded protein is CASSQGTDRGRLNRGYGYTF. This sequence joins TRBV3-1 (or the pseudogene TRBV3-2) and TRBJ1-2, with TRBD1 matching over 11 bases. The CDR3 loop spans 20 amino acids. Per germline, CDR1 LGHDT and CDR2 YNNKEL (reference sequence). V shed 1 base and J 5 bases; nucleotides not matched to a gene: 18.

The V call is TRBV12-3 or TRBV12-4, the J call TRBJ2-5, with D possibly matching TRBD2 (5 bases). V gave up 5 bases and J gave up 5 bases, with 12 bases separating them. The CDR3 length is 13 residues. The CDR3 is CASSGAVVETQYF. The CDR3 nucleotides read TGTGCCAGCAGTGGAGCGGTGGTGGAGACCCAGTACTTC.

As DNA, the CDR3 is TGCAGCGTTGGCGGGGGTGACTCCTACGAGCAGTACTTC. Amino acids: CSVGGGDSYEQYF. This chain joins TRBV29-1 and TRBJ2-7; 7 bases are a match to TRBD2. The CDR3 contains 13 residues. Germline CDR1 is SQVTM and CDR2 is ANQGSEA. Losses at the gene ends were 4 bases for V and 0 bases for J; bases not matched to a gene: 3.